This is a list of T cell receptor beta chains from one sample in a study of T cell responses to AZD1222 COVID-19 vaccine. Assay: immunoSEQ multiplex PCR; the TCRdb copy retains only in-frame clones and omits some. This table has approximately 120,000 clones, approximately 88% appearing once. The sequenced sample was peripheral blood, obtained on day 0 of AZD1222 vaccination. All receptors come from an adult in good health. Each CDR3 is given with its conserved first and last residue. D genes are given only for firm matches. Clone size is shown for a subset of rows, as once, few, many or a class of expanded clone.

TGTGCCAGCAGTTACAGCGGGGCTACTAATGAAAAACTGTTTTTT	CASSYSGATNEKLFF	TRBV6-5	.	.	TRBJ1-4
TGTGCCACCAGTGATCGCCTTGGGGGGGCCGATGAGCAGTTCTTC	CATSDRLGGADEQFF	TRBV24-1	.	.	TRBJ2-1
TGTGCCAGCAGCGCAAGGGGTGTTTCATCGTACAATGAGCAGTTCTTC	CASSARGVSSYNEQFF	TRBV2	.	few	TRBJ2-1
TGTGCCAGCAGAGGTACGGGTCAGCCCCAGCATTTT	CASRGTGQPQHF	TRBV11-3	.	.	TRBJ1-5
TGTGCCAGTAGTATAGACCTGACAGGGAAGGGTCAGCCCCAGCATTTT	CASSIDLTGKGQPQHF	TRBV19	TRBD1	.	TRBJ1-5
TGTGCCAGCAGTTTACGAGGCTACGAGCAGTACTTC	CASSLRGYEQYF	TRBV28	.	.	TRBJ2-7
TGTGCCAGCAGTTCCCCTAGGGGGGCGTATGGCTACACCTTC	CASSSPRGAYGYTF	TRBV28	.	.	TRBJ1-2
TGTGCCAGTAGTAGTACGAGTAGCGCTGGGCCCCAGCATTTT	CASSSTSSAGPQHF	TRBV19	.	.	TRBJ1-5
TGTGCCAGCAGTGTTGTAAGCGGGGGGACTGGGGAGCAGTACTTC	CASSVVSGGTGEQYF	TRBV2	TRBD2	.	TRBJ2-7
TGTGCCAGCAGCCCAGGGGGCATTAACTACGAGCAGTACTTC	CASSPGGINYEQYF	TRBV5-4	TRBD1	.	TRBJ2-7
TGTGCCAGCAGAGTTAGCAATCAGCCCCAGCATTTT	CASRVSNQPQHF	TRBV28	.	.	TRBJ1-5
TGCGCCAGCAGCCAAGCAGCGACTACGGACTATGGCTACACCTTC	CASSQAATTDYGYTF	TRBV4-3	.	.	TRBJ1-2
TGTGCCAGCAGCTTTGACAGCTACGAGCAGTACTTC	CASSFDSYEQYF	TRBV7-9	.	.	TRBJ2-7
TGTGCCAGCAGTCCCCCCTGGGGACCTAATGAAAAACTGTTTTTT	CASSPPWGPNEKLFF	TRBV28	.	.	TRBJ1-4
TGTGCCAGTAGTATAGGTCGGAGAGATAATGAAAAACTGTTTTTT	CASSIGRRDNEKLFF	TRBV19	.	.	TRBJ1-4
TGTGCCAGTAAATGGACAGGGGGCGGCTATAGCAATCAGCCCCAGCATTTT	CASKWTGGGYSNQPQHF	TRBV19	TRBD1	.	TRBJ1-5